One and the same sample provided the 3 T cell receptor beta chains below, sequenced in a study of CD8+ T cells in alopecia areata. Cells pooled from cutaneous lymph nodes were sorted on CD4, CD8alpha, NKG2D, NKG2ACE and other markers. cDNA reverse transcribed from extracted RNA served as the sequencing template. The assay was immunoSEQ multiplex PCR, and TCRdb's table has in-frame clones only and misses some. Listed here are roughly 260,000 clones without any singletons, the top ten holding more than 1%. The sequencing sample was made of CD4+ T cells sorted from a lymph node. The receptor source for this set is a C3H/HeJ mouse with alopecia areata. Mice of this strain are of MHC haplotype H2-k.

A note on this clone: Each gene name is a mouse one. The CDR3 sequence: CASSESGGAPAETLYF. CDR3 DNA, as far as it was read: TGTGCCAGCAGTGAAAGTGGGGGGGCGCCTGCAGAA. The gene calls are TRBV13-3 and TRBJ2-3; 9 bases fit TRBD2. The sequence runs out 4 residues before the end of the CDR3; the remainder is reconstructed from the germline J gene. Germline V gene sequence: CDR1 NNHDY, CDR2 SYVADS. V shed 2 bases, J shed 2 bases, and the junction held 6 bases outside the gene matches. The CDR3 extends over 16 amino acids.

Comments on this clone: Mouse names are used for the genes. The CDR3 end falls 4 residues outside the read, so it is completed with the germline J gene. The chain recombines TRBV5 with TRBJ2-3, with 9 positions matching TRBD2. With 4 bases clipped from V and 1 base from J, the junction kept 6 bases outside the gene matches. This CDR3 comprises 16 residues. Germline V CDR1 and CDR2: LGHNA, YNLKQL (reference sequence). CDR3 DNA, as far as it was read: TGTGCCAGCAGCCCCCGACGGGACTGGGGTGCAGAA. It yields the protein CASSPRRDWGAE. The full CDR3 protein is CASSPRRDWGAETLYF.

A word on this clone: Gene names and germline match the mouse. The sequence runs out 4 residues before the end of the CDR3; the remainder is reconstructed from the germline J gene. V is TRBV13-1 and J is TRBJ2-5; weak D call: TRBD1 (5 bases). The CDR3 runs to 15 residues. The germline CDR1 and CDR2 sequences are NSHNY and SYGAGN. This CDR3 is CASSDAAREEDTQYF. The part of the CDR3 DNA that was read is TGTGCCAGCAGTGATGCGGCCAGGGAGGAAGAC.